Sequencing of this T cell receptor beta chain was carried out in a study of beta chain features in type 1 diabetes. Expressed TCRB transcripts were sequenced because the entire RNA isolate underwent reverse transcription. Sequenced by immunoSEQ multiplex PCR; TCRdb stores in-frame clones only, minus some. The sample lists 900,000 or so clones; roughly 17% were seen once. CDR1 is MNHEY, CDR2 SMNVEV, per germline (reference sequence). The V and J ends lost 5 bases and 0 bases respectively, with 11 bases between them. The CDR3 loop spans 15 amino acids. This receptor was taken from a woman aged 18-29 years in good health. V gene TRBV27 combines with J gene TRBJ2-1; perhaps TRBD2 as D (6 bases). The sample consisted of naive CD4+ T cells from blood. The CDR3 spells CASSPRDSSYNEQFF. The CDR3 region has the DNA TGTGCCAGCAGTCCCAGGGACTCCTCCTACAATGAGCAGTTCTTC.